The TCR beta chain under discussion was sequenced for a study of cytomegalovirus exposure and HLA in healthy donors. For the study at large: Clustering assigned over 70% of the roughly 400 genotyped donors to the Caucasian-associated ancestry cluster.

This clone has a handful of counts. The target antigen is unknown. Study-level findings and limits: Most sequenced TCRs were rare (though some public TCRs occurred in many donors). CMV serostatus was the only immune exposure information that was available.

The CDR3 runs 16 residues. Unmatched junction bases numbered 10, after V lost 3 bases and J lost 8 bases. Germline V gene lookup returns CDR1 SGHTA and CDR2 FQGNSA. This PCR relied on a set of 60 Vbeta primers and 13 Jbeta primers. Clones were sequenced by immunoSEQ multiplex PCR, and TCRdb holds only the in-frame ones, with some missing. Counted here are 170,000 or so clones, roughly 80% occurring once; the ten biggest clones make up around 5.7%. The chain couples TRBV7-2 to TRBJ2-2; TRBD2 aligns across 9 bases. The TCR originated in a man between 35 and 55 years old in good health and CMV-seronegative. The source material was PBMCs. Here the CDR3 reads CASSFFSGGIGGELFF. The CDR3 nucleotides read TGTGCCAGCAGCTTTTTCAGCGGGGGGATCGGAGGGGAGCTGTTTTTT.